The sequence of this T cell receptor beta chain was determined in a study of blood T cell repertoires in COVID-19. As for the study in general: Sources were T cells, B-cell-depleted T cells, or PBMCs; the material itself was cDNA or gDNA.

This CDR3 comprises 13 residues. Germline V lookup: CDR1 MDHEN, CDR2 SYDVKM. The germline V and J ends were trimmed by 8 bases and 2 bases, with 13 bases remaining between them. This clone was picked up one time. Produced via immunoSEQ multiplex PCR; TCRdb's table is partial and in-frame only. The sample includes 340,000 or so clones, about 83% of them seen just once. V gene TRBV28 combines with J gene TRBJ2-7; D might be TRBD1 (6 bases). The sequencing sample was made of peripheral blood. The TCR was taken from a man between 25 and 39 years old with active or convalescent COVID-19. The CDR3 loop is CASSLRGAYEQYF. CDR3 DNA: TGTGCCAGCTCTCTCAGGGGAGCCTACGAGCAGTACTTC.